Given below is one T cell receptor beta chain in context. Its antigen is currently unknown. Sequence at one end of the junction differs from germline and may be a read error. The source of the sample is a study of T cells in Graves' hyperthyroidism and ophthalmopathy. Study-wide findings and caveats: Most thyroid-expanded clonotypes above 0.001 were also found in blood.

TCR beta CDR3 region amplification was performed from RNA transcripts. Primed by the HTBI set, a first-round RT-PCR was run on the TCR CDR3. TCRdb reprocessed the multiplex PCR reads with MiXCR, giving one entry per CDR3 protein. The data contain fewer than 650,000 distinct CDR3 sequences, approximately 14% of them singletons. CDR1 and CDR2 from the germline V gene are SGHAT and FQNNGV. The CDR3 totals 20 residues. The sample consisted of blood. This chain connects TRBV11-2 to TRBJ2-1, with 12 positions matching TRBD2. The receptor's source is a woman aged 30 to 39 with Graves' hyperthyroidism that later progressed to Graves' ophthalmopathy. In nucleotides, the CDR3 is TGTGCCAGCAGATTGGAGGGGTCTAGCGGGAGGGCCTTCTCCTACAATGAGCAGTGCTTC. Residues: CASRLEGSSGRAFSYNEQCF.